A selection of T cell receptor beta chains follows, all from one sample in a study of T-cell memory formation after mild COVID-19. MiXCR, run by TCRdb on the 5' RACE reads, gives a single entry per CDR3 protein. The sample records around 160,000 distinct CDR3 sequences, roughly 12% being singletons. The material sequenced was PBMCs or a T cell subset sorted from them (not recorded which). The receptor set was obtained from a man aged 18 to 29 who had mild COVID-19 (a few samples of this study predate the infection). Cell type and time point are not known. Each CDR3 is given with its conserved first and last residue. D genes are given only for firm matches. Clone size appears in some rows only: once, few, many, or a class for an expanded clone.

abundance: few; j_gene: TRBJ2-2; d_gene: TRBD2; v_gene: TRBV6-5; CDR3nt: TGTGCCAGCATCCCCGGGGGGGACACCGGGGAGCTGTTTTTT; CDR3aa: CASIPGGDTGELFF
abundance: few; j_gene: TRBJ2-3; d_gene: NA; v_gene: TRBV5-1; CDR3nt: TGCGCCAGCAGCTTGGAGGGCCATACCCCTGGGGATACGCAGTATTTT; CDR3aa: CASSLEGHTPGDTQYF
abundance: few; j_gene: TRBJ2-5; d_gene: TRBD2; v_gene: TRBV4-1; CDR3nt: TGCGCCAGCAGCCAAGAGAGCGGGACCCCCCTGGAGACCCAGTACTTC; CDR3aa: CASSQESGTPLETQYF
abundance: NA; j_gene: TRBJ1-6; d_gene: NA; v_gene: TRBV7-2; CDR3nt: TGTGCCAGCAGCTTAGTATCGGGGAAGGGTTCACCCCTCCACTTT; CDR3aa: CASSLVSGKGSPLHF
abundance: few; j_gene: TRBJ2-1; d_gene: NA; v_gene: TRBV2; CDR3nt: TGTGCCAGAGGATCCCTCTACAATGAGCAGTTCTTC; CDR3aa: CARGSLYNEQFF
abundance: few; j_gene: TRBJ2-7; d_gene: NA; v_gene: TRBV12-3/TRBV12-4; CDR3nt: TGTGCCAGCAGCCTCAGGGCTTCCTACGAGCAGTACTTC; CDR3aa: CASSLRASYEQYF
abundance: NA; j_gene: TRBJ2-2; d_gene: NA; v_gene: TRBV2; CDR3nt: TGTGCCAGCAGTGCGGACAGATACACCGGGGAGCTGTTTTTT; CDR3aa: CASSADRYTGELFF
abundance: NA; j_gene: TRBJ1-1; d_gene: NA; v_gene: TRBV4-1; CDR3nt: TGCGCCAGCAGCCCGCAGACATTTGACCTGAACACTGAAGCTTTCTTT; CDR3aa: CASSPQTFDLNTEAFF
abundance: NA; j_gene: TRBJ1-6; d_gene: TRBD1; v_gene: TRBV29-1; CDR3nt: TGCAGCGTCTCGACAGGGACTTATAATTCACCCCTCCACTTT; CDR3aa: CSVSTGTYNSPLHF
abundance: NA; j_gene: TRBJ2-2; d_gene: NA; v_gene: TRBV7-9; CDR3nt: TGTGCCAGCAGCTTCAGGGCGAAGGGGACCGGGGAGCTGTTTTTT; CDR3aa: CASSFRAKGTGELFF
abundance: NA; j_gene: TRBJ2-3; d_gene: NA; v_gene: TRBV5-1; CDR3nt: TGCGCCAGCAGCTTGGTGGCCCCGGCTCGAGATACGCAGTATTTT; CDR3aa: CASSLVAPARDTQYF
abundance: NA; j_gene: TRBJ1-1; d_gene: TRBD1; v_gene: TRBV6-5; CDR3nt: TGTGCCAGCAGCAAGACAGGGGCCAGCACTGAATCTTTCTTT; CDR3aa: CASSKTGASTESFF
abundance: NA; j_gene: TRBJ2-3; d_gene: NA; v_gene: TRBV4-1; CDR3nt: TGCGCCAGCAGCCACCTCGGACGTGCGCGGATGGATACGCAGTATTTT; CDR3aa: CASSHLGRARMDTQYF
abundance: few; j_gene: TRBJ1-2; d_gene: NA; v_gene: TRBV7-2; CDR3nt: TGTGCCAGCAGCTTCCGGGACACGGCGTCTGGGGGCTACACCTTC; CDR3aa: CASSFRDTASGGYTF
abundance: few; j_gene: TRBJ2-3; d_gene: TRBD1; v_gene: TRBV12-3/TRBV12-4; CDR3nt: TGTGCCAGCAGTTTATTCGCAGGACAGGGGTTGGATACGCAGTATTTT; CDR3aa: CASSLFAGQGLDTQYF
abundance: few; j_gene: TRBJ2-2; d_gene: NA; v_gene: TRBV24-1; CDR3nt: TGTGCCACCAGGGGGGACGATCCCGGGGAGCTGTTTTTT; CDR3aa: CATRGDDPGELFF
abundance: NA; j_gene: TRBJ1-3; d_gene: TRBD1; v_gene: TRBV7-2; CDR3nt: TGTGCCAGCAGCTCAAGGACAGGGGCACCGAACACCATATATTTT; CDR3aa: CASSSRTGAPNTIYF
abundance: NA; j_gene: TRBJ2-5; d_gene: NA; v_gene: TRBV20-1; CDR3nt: TGCAGTGCGAGCCCCCGGAGGTACCCTCAAGAGACCCAGTACTTC; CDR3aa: CSASPRRYPQETQYF
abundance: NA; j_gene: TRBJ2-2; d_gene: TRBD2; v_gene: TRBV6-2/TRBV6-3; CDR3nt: TGTGCCAGCAGGCTAGCGGGGGTTAACACCGGGGAGCTGTTTTTT; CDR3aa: CASRLAGVNTGELFF
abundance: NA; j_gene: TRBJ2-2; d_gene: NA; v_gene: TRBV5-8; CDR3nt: TGTGCCAGCAGCTTGGTCCGGGCCCCCACCGGGGAGCTGTTTTTT; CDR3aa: CASSLVRAPTGELFF
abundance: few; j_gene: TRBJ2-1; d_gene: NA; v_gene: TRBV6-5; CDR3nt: TGTGCCAGCAGTTACTCAGGGGATGAGCAGTTCTTC; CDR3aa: CASSYSGDEQFF
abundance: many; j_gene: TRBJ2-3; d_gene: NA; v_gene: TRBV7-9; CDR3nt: TGTGCCAGCAGCACCATAGGCGGGGGCTCCACAGATACGCAGTATTTT; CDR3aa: CASSTIGGGSTDTQYF
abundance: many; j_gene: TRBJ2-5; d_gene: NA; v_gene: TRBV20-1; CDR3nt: TGCAGTGCTTTTCGGACTGGAAAGGGGACCCAGTACTTC; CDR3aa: CSAFRTGKGTQYF
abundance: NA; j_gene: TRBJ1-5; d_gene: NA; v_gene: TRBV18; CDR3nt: TGTGCCAGCACCCAGGGCGGAGGACAGCCCCAGCATTTT; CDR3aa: CASTQGGGQPQHF
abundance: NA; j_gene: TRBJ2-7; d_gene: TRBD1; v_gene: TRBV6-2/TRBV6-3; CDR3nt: TGTGCCAGCAGTTACGGCCGGGACAGGGGCCACGAGCAGTACTTC; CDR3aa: CASSYGRDRGHEQYF
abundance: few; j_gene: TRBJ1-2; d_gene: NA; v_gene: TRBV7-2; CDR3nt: TGTGCCAGCAGCCCTGGACAGCCAACGGGCTACACCTTC; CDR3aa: CASSPGQPTGYTF
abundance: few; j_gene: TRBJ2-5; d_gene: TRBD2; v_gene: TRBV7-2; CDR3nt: TGTGCCAGCAGCTTAGGGACTAGCGGGGGGGCCCCAGAGACCCAGTACTTC; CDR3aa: CASSLGTSGGAPETQYF
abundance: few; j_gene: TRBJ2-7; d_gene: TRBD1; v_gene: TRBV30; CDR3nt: TGTGCCTGGAGTGGACAGGGGAACGAGCAGTACTTC; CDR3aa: CAWSGQGNEQYF
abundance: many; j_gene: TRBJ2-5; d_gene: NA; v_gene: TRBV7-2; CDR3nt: TGTGCCAGCAGCTTCCGAACGACTAGTAGTTGGGAGACCCAGTACTTC; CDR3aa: CASSFRTTSSWETQYF
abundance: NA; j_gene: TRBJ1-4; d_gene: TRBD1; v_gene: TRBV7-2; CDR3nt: TGTGCCAGCAGCATAGAGACAGGGGTTGGTGAAAAACTGTTTTTT; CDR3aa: CASSIETGVGEKLFF
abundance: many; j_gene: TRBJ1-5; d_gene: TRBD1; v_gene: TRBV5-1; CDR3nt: TGCGCCAGCAGCTTTACAGGGGATCAGCCCCAGCATTTT; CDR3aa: CASSFTGDQPQHF
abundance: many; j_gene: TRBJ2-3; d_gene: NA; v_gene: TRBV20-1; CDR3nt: TGCAGTGCCTTGAGAGTTACAGATACGCAGTATTTT; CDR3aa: CSALRVTDTQYF